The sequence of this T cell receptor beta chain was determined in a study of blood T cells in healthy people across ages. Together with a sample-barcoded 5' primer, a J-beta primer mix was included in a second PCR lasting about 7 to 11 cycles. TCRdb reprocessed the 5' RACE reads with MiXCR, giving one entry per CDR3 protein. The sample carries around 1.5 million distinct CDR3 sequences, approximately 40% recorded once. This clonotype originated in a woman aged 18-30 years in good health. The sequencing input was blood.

The CDR3 DNA follows: TGTGCCAGCAGTTACTCTCCACAGAGCTCCTACGAGCAGTACTTC. Translated, it gives CASSYSPQSSYEQYF. The chain recombines TRBV6-6 with TRBJ2-7; D not certain. Germline V lookup: CDR1 MNHNY, CDR2 SVGAGI (reference sequence). The CDR3 spans 15 residues. The V end was cut by 0 bases, the J end by 0 bases, with 9 bases between.